The 18 T cell receptor beta chains listed next were all sequenced from one sample in a study of shared clonotypes between healthy human individuals (dated by TCRdb to 2018 to 2020). Libraries were built with the immunoSEQ multiplex PCR assay. The source is immuneACCESS, and TCRdb retained only in-frame sequences with V and J called. Part of the clones is not carried over; for the studies checked, unresolved V genes explain less than half of this, and the remainder is unexplained. Within this sample are about 1.5 million clones, with 96% of them counted one time only. The top ten hold over 1% of the sample. What was sequenced was naive CD4+ T cells sorted from blood. The cell subset or site tag for this specimen amounts to: CD45RA+ positively selected. These receptor sequences come from a man younger than 45 in good health.

The rearrangement uses TRBV6-1 and TRBJ2-7; D is perhaps TRBD1 or TRBD2 (5 bases each). The V end was cut by 7 bases, the J end by 2 bases, with 9 bases between. The germline gives CDR1 MNHNS, CDR2 SASEGT. This CDR3 is 12 amino acids long. In nucleotides, the CDR3 is TGTGCCAGCACCGGGGCACCCTACGAGCAGTACTTC. Translating gives CASTGAPYEQYF.

This clone has a single count. The rearrangement joins TRBV28 to TRBJ2-5; 14 nucleotides line up with TRBD2. Germline CDR1 reads MDHEN; CDR2 reads SYDVKM. The ends lost 5 bases at V and 2 bases at J; junction bases unmatched: 4. This CDR3 is built from 16 residues. CDR3: CASSQGLAGAQETQYF. Written as DNA, the CDR3 is TGTGCCAGCAGTCAGGGACTAGCGGGAGCGCAAGAGACCCAGTACTTC.

The chain is built from TRBV7-9 and TRBJ2-7, with D hard to call. The CDR3 consists of 13 residues. Germline V CDR1 and CDR2: SEHNR, FQNEAQ (reference sequence). Trimming cost V 1 base and J 5 bases, with 9 bases left between them. CDR3 nucleotides: TGTGCCAGCAGCTTAGAGATTATTGACGAGCAGTACTTC. The encoded protein is CASSLEIIDEQYF.

The rearrangement joins TRBV7-2 to TRBJ2-7; 9 nucleotides line up with TRBD2. The germline V gene has CDR1 SGHTA and CDR2 FQGNSA. The CDR3 covers 18 residues. V shed 1 base and J 2 bases; nucleotides not matched to a gene: 12. CDR3 in DNA: TGTGCCAGCAGCTTAGTCGCTAGCGGGACCGTCGGGGCCTACGAGCAGTACTTC. Translated, it gives CASSLVASGTVGAYEQYF.

This chain uses TRBV27 with TRBJ2-7; D is undetermined. V lost 2 bases to trimming and J lost 5 bases, with 10 bases between them. Germline V gives CDR1 MNHEY, CDR2 SMNVEV (reference sequence). The CDR3 contains 13 residues. CDR3 DNA: TGTGCCAGCAGTTTACCCGGCCGGCACGAGCAGTACTTC. Its translation: CASSLPGRHEQYF.

The chain combines TRBV7-8 with TRBJ2-3, with 12 positions matching TRBD2. Per the germline V gene, CDR1 is SGHVS and CDR2 is FQNEAQ. CDR3 length equals 15 residues. V gave up 4 bases and J gave up 5 bases; unmatched junction bases: 4. The CDR3 nucleotides are TGTGCCAGCAGCTGGACGGGACTAGCGGGAGATACGCAGTATTTT. This encodes CASSWTGLAGDTQYF.

To note about this clone: This same CDR3 is encoded by further DNA sequences in the sample. The rearrangement uses TRBV18 and TRBJ2-7; 10 positions match TRBD2. V trimming: 4 bases; J trimming: 1 base; junction bases outside the gene matches: 1. Germline V gives CDR1 KGHSH, CDR2 LQKENI. CDR3 length: 14 amino acids. For the CDR3, the DNA is TGTGCCAGCTCACGGACTAGCGGATCCTACGAGCAGTACTTC. It encodes CASSRTSGSYEQYF.

V usage is TRBV11-2 and J usage is TRBJ2-7; no reliable D call. The CDR3 runs to 17 residues. The V gene's germline CDR1 is SGHAT and CDR2 FQNNGV. Trimming left V 5 bases short and J 5 bases short, with 25 bases between. The CDR3 here is CASSPSGASSRPHEQYF. The CDR3 bases are TGTGCCAGCAGCCCCTCGGGTGCGAGCTCCAGGCCCCACGAGCAGTACTTC.

This sequence joins TRBV30 and TRBJ2-7, with TRBD1 matching over 7 bases. Germline V gives CDR1 GTSNPN, CDR2 SVGIG (reference sequence). J lost 6 bases, V lost 2 bases, and 4 bases had no gene match. CDR3 size: 12 residues. As DNA, the CDR3 is TGTGCCTGGAGTCGGACAGGAGGCGAGCAGTACTTC. Residues: CAWSRTGGEQYF.

This clone was picked up one time. The chain recombines TRBV28 with TRBJ2-3; 7 bases line up with TRBD2. This CDR3 region has 15 residues. Trimming cost V 2 bases and J 3 bases; bases outside gene matches: 5. CDR1 MDHEN and CDR2 SYDVKM come from the germline V gene. CDR3 bases: TGTGCCAGCAGTTTACGGGGGGTTTCTACAGATACGCAGTATTTT. This gives the protein CASSLRGVSTDTQYF.

The chain couples TRBV10-3 to TRBJ1-2; 9 bases are shared with TRBD1. After removal of 4 bases from V and 10 bases from J, the junction contained 4 bases not matched to a gene. The germline V gene has CDR1 ENHRY and CDR2 SYGVKD. The CDR3 runs to 12 residues. The CDR3 spells CAISVGTGNYTF. The DNA of the CDR3 is TGTGCCATCAGTGTGGGGACAGGGAACTACACCTTC.

The V call is TRBV7-9, the J call TRBJ2-1, with a possible D match to TRBD1 (5 bases). V lost 3 bases and J lost 8, with 11 bases in between. Germline values: CDR1 SEHNR, CDR2 FQNEAQ (reference sequence). This CDR3 is 13 amino acids long. The CDR3 is CASSFRASDEQFF. The CDR3 DNA sequence: TGTGCCAGCAGCTTCAGGGCCTCGGATGAGCAGTTCTTC. Full variable domain (remainder filled in from reference TRBV7-9 and TRBJ2-1): DTGVSQNPRHKITKRGQNVTFRCDPISEHNRLYWYRQTLGQGPEFLTYFQNEAQLEKSRLLSDRFSAERPKGSFSTLEIQRTEQGDSAMYLCASSFRASDEQFFGPGTRLTVL.

The rearrangement joins TRBV15 to TRBJ1-2, with 7 nucleotides matching TRBD1. There are 16 residues in the CDR3. Germline-derived CDR1 and CDR2 are LNHNV and YYDKDF (reference sequence). Losses at the gene ends were 1 base for V and 1 base for J; bases not matched to a gene: 6. CDR3 DNA sequence: TGTGCCACCAGCAGAGGGGACAGACCTGTTAACTATGGCTACACCTTC. Protein: CATSRGDRPVNYGYTF.

The gene calls are TRBV10-2 and TRBJ1-1; TRBD1 aligns across 9 bases. This CDR3 region has 13 residues. J was trimmed by 11 bases and V by 2 bases; bases with no gene match: 6. Germline V gene data show CDR1 as WSHSY and CDR2 as SAAADI. The CDR3 bases are TGCGCCAGCAGTGAGGACAGGGGGGTACGGGCTTTCTTT. This translates into CASSEDRGVRAFF.

This clone was seen a single time. The chain joins TRBV10-1 to TRBJ2-3, with TRBD2 identical over 10 bases. Germline V gene data show CDR1 as WNHNN and CDR2 as SYGVQD (reference sequence). The CDR3 runs 19 residues. V trimming: 0 bases; J trimming: 2 bases; junction bases outside the gene matches: 11. CDR3 loop: CASSESRLAGVTTTDTQYF. The DNA of the CDR3 is TGCGCCAGCAGTGAGTCGAGGCTAGCGGGAGTAACCACCACAGATACGCAGTATTTT.

This rearrangement joins TRBV28 to TRBJ2-2; 10 nucleotides agree with TRBD2. The CDR3 is 17 residues long. Per the germline V gene, CDR1 is MDHEN and CDR2 is SYDVKM. The junction had 10 bases not matched to a gene; V was cut back by 4 bases and J by 5 bases. CDR3 loop: CASSSPGTSAYTGELFF. CDR3 DNA: TGTGCCAGCAGTTCCCCCGGGACTAGCGCCTATACCGGGGAGCTGTTTTTT.

The chain links TRBV6-1 to TRBJ1-5, with TRBD1 identical over 11 bases. The CDR3 covers 16 residues. Germline values: CDR1 MNHNS, CDR2 SASEGT. V shed 3 bases and J 7 bases; nucleotides not matched to a gene: 8. The CDR3 bases are TGTGCCAGCAGTGAGGTTGGGACAGGGGGATACCAGCCCCAGCATTTT. It is translated as CASSEVGTGGYQPQHF.

The chain combines TRBV5-6 with TRBJ2-7; TRBD2 matches 9 bases. CDR3 size: 17 residues. V trimming: 3 bases; J trimming: 2 bases; junction bases outside the gene matches: 12. The germline gives CDR1 SGHDT, CDR2 YYEEEE. CDR3 in DNA: TGTGCCAGCAGCTCCGGTGTTAGCGGGAGCAGGGCCTACGAGCAGTACTTC. Amino acids: CASSSGVSGSRAYEQYF.